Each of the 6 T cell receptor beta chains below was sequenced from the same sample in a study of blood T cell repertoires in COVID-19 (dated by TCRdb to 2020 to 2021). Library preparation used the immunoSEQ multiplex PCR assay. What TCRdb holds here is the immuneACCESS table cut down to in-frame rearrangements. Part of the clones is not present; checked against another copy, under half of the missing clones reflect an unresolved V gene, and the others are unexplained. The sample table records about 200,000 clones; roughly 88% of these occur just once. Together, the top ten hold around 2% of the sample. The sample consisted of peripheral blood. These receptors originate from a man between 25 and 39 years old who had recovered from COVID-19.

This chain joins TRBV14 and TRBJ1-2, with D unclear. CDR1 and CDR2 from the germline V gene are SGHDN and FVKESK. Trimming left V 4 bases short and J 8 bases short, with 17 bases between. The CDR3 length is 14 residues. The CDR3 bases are TGTGCCAGCAGCCCGCGACCCGACACTGGGGGCTACACCTTC. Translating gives CASSPRPDTGGYTF. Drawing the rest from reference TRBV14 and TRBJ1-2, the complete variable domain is EAGVTQFPSHSVIEKGQTVTLRCDPISGHDNLYWYRRVMGKEIKFLLHFVKESKQDESGMPNNRFLAERTGGTYSTLKVQPAELEDSGVYFCASSPRPDTGGYTFGSGTRLTVV.

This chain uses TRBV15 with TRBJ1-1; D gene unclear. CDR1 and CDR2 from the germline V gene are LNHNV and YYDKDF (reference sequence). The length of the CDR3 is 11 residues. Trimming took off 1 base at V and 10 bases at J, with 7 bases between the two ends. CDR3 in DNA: TGTGCCACCAGCAGAGGCCGGGGAGCTTTCTTT. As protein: CATSRGRGAFF. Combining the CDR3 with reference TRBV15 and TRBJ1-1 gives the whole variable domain DAMVIQNPRYQVTQFGKPVTLSCSQTLNHNVMYWYQQKSSQAPKLLFHYYDKDFNNEADTPDNFQSRRPNTSFCFLDIRSPGLGDTAMYLCATSRGRGAFFGQGTRLTVV.

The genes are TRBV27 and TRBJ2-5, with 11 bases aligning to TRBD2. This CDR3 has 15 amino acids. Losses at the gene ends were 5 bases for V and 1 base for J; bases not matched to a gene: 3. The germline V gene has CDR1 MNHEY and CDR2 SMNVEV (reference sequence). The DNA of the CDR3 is TGTGCCAGCAGTGTCGGACTAGCGGGCCAAGAGACCCAGTACTTC. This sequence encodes CASSVGLAGQETQYF.

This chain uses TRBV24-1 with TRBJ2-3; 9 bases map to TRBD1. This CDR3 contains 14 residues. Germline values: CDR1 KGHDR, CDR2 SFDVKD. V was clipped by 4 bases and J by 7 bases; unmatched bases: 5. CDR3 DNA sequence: TGTGCCACCAGTGAGGGACAGGGAGTACATACGCAGTATTTT. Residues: CATSEGQGVHTQYF.

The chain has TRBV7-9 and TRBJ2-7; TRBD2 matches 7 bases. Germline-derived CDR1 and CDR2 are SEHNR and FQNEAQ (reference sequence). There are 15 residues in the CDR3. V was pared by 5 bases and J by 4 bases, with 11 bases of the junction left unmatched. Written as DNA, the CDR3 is TGTGCCAGCAGCGGGGCGACTAGCCTACTATACGAGCAGTACTTC. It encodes CASSGATSLLYEQYF.

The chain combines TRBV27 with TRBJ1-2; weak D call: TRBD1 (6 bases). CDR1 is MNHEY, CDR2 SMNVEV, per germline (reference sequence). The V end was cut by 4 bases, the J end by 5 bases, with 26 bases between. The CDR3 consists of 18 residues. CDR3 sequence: CASSSPSGLQGWGYGYTF. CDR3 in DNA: TGTGCCAGCAGTTCCCCCTCTGGGCTACAGGGCTGGGGTTATGGCTACACCTTC.